The clone carrying this T cell receptor beta chain came up a few times. There are 15 residues in the CDR3. From germline, CDR1 is SGHTA and CDR2 FQGNSA. The ends were cut back, 8 bases at V and 2 bases at J, with 17 bases in the middle. The record originates from a study of cytomegalovirus exposure and HLA in healthy donors. This PCR relied on a set of 60 Vbeta primers and 13 Jbeta primers. Produced via immunoSEQ multiplex PCR; TCRdb's table is partial and in-frame only. This sample has 200,000 to 250,000 clones, with approximately 79% found just once. Material: PBMCs. The chain uses TRBV7-2 and TRBJ2-3, with a weak D call TRBD2 (6 bases). This TCR was sampled from a man aged 45 to 65 in good health and CMV-seronegative. The CDR3 bases are TGTGCCAGCTTACTCTGGGGGGATTCCACAGATACGCAGTATTTT. This sequence encodes CASLLWGDSTDTQYF.